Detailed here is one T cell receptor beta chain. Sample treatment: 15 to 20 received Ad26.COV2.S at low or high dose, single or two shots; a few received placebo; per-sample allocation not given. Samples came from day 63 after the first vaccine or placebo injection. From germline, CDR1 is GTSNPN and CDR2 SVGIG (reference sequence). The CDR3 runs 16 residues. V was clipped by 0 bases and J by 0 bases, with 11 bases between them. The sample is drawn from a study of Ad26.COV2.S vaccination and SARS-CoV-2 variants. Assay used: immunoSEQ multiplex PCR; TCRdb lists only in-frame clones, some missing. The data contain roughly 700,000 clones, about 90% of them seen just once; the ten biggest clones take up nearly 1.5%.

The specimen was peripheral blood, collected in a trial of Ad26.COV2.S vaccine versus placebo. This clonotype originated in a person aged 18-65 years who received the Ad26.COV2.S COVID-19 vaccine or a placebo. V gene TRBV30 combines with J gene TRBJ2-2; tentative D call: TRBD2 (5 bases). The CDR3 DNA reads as TGTGCCTGGAGTGTACTCGGACTCCCGAACACCGGGGAGCTGTTTTTT. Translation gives CAWSVLGLPNTGELFF.